This T cell receptor (beta chain) came from a study of T cell repertoires in cytomegalovirus infection. Across the whole study: Indicated by public TCR beta signatures were CMV infection and matching HLA type.

Whole-study findings and limits: Identification of carriers of CMV plus the relevant HLA was performed using cumulative public TCR beta family frequency. CMV-specific TCR beta clonotypes restricted by HLA-C were the ones dominating the ex vivo response.

TCRdb re-derived calls from the reads in MiXCR, one entry per CDR3 protein. The repertoire holds about 600,000 distinct CDR3 sequences, with less than 25% as singletons. The CDR3 spans 13 residues. CDR1 is MNHEY and CDR2 is SVGEGT in the germline V gene. The ends were cut back, 6 bases at V and 2 bases at J, with 10 bases in the middle. This clonotype has only a few counts. The antigen is unknown. The sequenced material came from CD8+ T cells from PBMCs. This clonotype originated in a human donor in good health (CMV status not recorded). Some clones in this sample may be carry-over from other donors' samples. The V call is TRBV6-2 or TRBV6-3, the J call TRBJ1-2; D unresolved. CDR3 DNA: TGTGCCAGCAGCGCATCCCGGAACTATGGCTACACCTTC. This translates into CASSASRNYGYTF.